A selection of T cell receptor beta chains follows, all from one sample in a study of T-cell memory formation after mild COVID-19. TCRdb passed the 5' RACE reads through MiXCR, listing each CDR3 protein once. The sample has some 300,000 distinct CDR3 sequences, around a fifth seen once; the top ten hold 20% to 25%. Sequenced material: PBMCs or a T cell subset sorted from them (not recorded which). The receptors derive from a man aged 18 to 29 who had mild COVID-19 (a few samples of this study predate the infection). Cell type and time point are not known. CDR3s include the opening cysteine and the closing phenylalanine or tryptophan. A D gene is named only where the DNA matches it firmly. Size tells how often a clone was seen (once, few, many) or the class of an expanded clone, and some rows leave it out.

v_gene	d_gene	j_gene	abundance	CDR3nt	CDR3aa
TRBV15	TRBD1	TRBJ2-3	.	TGTGCCACCAGCCGACGGACAGGGACCTACACAGATACGCAGTATTTT	CATSRRTGTYTDTQYF
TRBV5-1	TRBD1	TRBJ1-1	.	TGCGCCAGCAGCATAGACAGGGGACGAACTGAAGCTTTCTTT	CASSIDRGRTEAFF
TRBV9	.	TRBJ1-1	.	TGTGCCAGCAGCGTATTCGCGGCGGGGAACACTGAAGCTTTCTTT	CASSVFAAGNTEAFF
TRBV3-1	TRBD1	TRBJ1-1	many	TGTGCCAGCAGCCGGACAGGGGGCACTGAAGCTTTCTTT	CASSRTGGTEAFF
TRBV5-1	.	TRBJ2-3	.	TGCGCCAGCAGCTTGGGACGGGACAGCACAGATACGCAGTATTTT	CASSLGRDSTDTQYF
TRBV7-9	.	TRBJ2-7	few	TGTGCCAGCAGACGGGACGGTTCTCCCTACGAGCAGTACTTC	CASRRDGSPYEQYF
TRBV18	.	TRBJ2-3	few	TGTGCCAGCTCACCGGCCGCAGGATTCACAGATACGCAGTATTTT	CASSPAAGFTDTQYF
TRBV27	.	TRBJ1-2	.	TGTGCCAGCAGTTTCTTGGGGTCTCGGGATGGCTACACCTTC	CASSFLGSRDGYTF
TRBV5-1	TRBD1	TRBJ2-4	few	TGCGCCAGCAGCTTGACAGGGGGAGACATTCAGTACTTC	CASSLTGGDIQYF
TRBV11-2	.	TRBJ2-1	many	TGTGCCAGCAGCAGAGGGAGCCTAGGCTACAATGAGCAGTTCTTC	CASSRGSLGYNEQFF
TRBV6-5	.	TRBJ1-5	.	TGTGCCAGCAGTTACTCCCCAGGGGTTGGTCAGCCCCAGCATTTT	CASSYSPGVGQPQHF
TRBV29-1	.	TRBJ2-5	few	TGCAGCGTTGAATCGGTGGATGGGGAGACCCAGTACTTC	CSVESVDGETQYF
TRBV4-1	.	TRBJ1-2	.	TGCGCCAGCAGCCCGGGTAGCAGGGAGTGGAACTATGGCTACACCTTC	CASSPGSREWNYGYTF
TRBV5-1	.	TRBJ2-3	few	TGCGCCAGCAGCTTGAGGCAGGGGAGCGCAGATACGCAGTATTTT	CASSLRQGSADTQYF
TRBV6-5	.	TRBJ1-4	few	TGTGCCAGCAGTTACTCGGGCAGGGTGGAAAAACTGTTTTTT	CASSYSGRVEKLFF
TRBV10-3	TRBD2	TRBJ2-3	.	TGTGCCAGTCGGACTAGCGGGGGAATAGATACGCAGTATTTT	CASRTSGGIDTQYF
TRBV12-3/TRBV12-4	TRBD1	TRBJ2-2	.	TGTGCCAGCAGGATCACAGGGGGCGGGTCCGGGGAGCTGTTTTTT	CASRITGGGSGELFF
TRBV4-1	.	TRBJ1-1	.	TGCGCCAGCAGCCAAGATTTCGGATCCGCGACTATGAACACTGAAGCTTTCTTT	CASSQDFGSATMNTEAFF
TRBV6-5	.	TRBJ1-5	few	TGTGCCAGCCGGCGGGGCGGGACCGCGGATCAGCCCCAGCATTTT	CASRRGGTADQPQHF
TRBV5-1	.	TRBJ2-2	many	TGCGCCAGCAGCCCTACTCCGGACAGAAGAAACACCGGGGAGCTGTTTTTT	CASSPTPDRRNTGELFF
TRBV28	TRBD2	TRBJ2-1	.	TGTGCCAGCGAAAGCGGGGGGAACTTGGATGAGCAGTTCTTC	CASESGGNLDEQFF
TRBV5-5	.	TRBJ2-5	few	TGTGCCAGCACCGCCGGGACTCGTCAAGAGACCCAGTACTTC	CASTAGTRQETQYF
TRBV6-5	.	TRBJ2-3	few	TGTGCCAGCAGCCTTGGGGCCCGGCGGTATTTT	CASSLGARRYF
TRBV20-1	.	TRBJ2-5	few	TGCAGTCCGAGGTGGGCAGAGACCCAGTACTTC	CSPRWAETQYF
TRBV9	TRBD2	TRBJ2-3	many	TGTGCCAGCAGCGTAGATCTAGCGGGGGGCCAACATACGCAGTATTTT	CASSVDLAGGQHTQYF
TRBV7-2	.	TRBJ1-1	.	TGTGCCAGCAGCTTTGGAAGCCCGAACACTGAAGCTTTCTTT	CASSFGSPNTEAFF
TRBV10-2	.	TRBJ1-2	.	TGCGCCAGCAGTGAGTGGGCCGGCCGACACTTC	CASSEWAGRHF
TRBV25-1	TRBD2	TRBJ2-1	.	TGTGCCAGCAGTGAATTGGGCGGACTAGTAGTTGAGCAGTTCTTC	CASSELGGLVVEQFF
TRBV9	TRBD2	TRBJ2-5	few	TGTGCCAGCAGCGCTAGCGGGAGGGAGACCCAGTACTTC	CASSASGRETQYF
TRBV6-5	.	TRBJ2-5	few	TGTGCCAGCAGTTACGGGGCGGGCTACCCCCAAGAGACCCAGTACTTC	CASSYGAGYPQETQYF
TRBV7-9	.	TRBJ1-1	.	TGTGCCAGCAGCCCGGGCGGGTACACTGAAGCTTTCTTT	CASSPGGYTEAFF
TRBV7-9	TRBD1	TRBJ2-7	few	TGTGCCAGCAGCTCCACCTTCGGGACAGAAGCCTACGAGCAGTACTTC	CASSSTFGTEAYEQYF
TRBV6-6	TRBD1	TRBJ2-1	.	TGTGCCAGCACCCAGGGACAGGAGGGAAACAATGAGCAGTTCTTC	CASTQGQEGNNEQFF
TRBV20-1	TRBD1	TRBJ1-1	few	TGCAGTGCTAGAGATCAGAGGGGGCACACTGAAGCTTTCTTT	CSARDQRGHTEAFF
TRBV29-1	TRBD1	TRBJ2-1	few	TGCAGCGTCGCCGACAGGGTTACCTACAATGAGCAGTTCTTC	CSVADRVTYNEQFF